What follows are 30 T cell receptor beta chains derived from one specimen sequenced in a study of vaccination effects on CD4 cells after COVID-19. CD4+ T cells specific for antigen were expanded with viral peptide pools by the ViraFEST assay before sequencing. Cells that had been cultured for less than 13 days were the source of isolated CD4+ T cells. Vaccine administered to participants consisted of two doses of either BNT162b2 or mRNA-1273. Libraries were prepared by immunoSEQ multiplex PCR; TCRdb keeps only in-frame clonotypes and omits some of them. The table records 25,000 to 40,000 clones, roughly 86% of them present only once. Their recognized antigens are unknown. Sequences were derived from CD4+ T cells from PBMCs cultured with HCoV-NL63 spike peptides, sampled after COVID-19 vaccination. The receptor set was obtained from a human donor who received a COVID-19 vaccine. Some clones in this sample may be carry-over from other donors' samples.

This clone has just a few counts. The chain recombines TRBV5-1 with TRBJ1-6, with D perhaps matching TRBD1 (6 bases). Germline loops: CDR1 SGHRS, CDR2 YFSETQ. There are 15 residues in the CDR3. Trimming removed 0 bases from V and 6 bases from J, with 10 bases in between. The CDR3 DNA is TGCGCCAGCAGCTTGGCCGGACAGATTAATTCACCCCTCCACTTT. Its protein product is CASSLAGQINSPLHF. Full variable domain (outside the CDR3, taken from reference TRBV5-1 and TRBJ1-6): KAGVTQTPRYLIKTRGQQVTLSCSPISGHRSVSWYQQTPGQGLQFLFEYFSETQRNKGNFPGRFSGRQFSNSRSEMNVSTLELGDSALYLCASSLAGQINSPLHFGNGTRLTVT.

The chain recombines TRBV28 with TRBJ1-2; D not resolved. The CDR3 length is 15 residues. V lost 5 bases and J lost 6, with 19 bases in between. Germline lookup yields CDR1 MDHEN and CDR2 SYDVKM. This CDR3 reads CASSLSGPGEDGYTF. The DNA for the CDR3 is TGTGCCAGCAGTCTTTCGGGCCCCGGGGAGGATGGCTACACCTTC.

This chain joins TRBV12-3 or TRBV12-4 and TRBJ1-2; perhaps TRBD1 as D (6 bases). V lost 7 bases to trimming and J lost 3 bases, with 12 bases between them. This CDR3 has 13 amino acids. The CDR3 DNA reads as TGTGCCAGCACCACGAGGGGGTACTATGGCTACACCTTC. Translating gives CASTTRGYYGYTF.

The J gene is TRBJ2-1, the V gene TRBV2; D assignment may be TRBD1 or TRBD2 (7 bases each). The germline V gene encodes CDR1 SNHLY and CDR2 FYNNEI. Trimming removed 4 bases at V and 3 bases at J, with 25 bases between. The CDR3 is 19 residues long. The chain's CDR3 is CASSGVGEGAQNSYNEQFF. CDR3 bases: TGTGCCAGCAGTGGCGTTGGGGAGGGGGCACAGAATAGCTACAATGAGCAGTTCTTC.

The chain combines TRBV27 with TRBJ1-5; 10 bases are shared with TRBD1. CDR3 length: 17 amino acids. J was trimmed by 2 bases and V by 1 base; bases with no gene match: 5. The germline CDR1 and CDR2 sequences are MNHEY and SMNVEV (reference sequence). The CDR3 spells CASSLFGQGVGNQPQHF. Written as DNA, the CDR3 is TGTGCCAGCAGTTTATTCGGACAGGGGGTAGGCAATCAGCCCCAGCATTTT.

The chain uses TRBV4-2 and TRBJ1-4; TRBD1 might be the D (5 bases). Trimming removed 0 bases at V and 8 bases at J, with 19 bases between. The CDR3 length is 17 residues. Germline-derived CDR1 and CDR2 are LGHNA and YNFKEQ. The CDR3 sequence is CASSQDLNGGQGEKLFF. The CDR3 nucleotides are TGTGCCAGCAGCCAAGATTTAAACGGAGGGCAGGGCGAAAAACTGTTTTTT.

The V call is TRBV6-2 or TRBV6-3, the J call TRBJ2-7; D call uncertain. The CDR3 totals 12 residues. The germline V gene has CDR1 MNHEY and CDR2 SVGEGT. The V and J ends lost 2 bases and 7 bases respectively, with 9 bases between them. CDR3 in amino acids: CASSYVTGEQYV. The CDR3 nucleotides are TGTGCCAGCAGTTACGTCACCGGGGAGCAGTACGTC.

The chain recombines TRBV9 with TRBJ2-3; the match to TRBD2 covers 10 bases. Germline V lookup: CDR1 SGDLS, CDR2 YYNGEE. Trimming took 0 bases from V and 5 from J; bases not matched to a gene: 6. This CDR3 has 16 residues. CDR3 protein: CASSVGLAGGGDTQYF. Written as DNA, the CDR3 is TGTGCCAGCAGCGTAGGACTAGCGGGTGGGGGAGATACGCAGTATTTT.

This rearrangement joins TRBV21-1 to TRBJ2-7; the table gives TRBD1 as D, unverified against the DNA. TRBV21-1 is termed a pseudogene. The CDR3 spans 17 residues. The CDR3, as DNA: TGTGCCAGCAGCACAACCACCGGGACAGGGAAAACACCCGAGCAGTACGTC. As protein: CASSTTTGTGKTPEQYV.

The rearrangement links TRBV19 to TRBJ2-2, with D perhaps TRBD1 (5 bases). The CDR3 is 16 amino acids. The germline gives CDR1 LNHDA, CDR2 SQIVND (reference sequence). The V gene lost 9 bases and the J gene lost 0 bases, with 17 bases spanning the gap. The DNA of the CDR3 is TGTGCCAGCGATATTCCCGACAGAGCGAACACCGGGGAGCTGTTTTTT. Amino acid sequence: CASDIPDRANTGELFF.

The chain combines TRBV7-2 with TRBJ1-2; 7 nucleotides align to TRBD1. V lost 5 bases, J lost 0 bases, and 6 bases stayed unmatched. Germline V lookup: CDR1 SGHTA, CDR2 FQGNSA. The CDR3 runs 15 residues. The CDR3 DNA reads TGTGCCAGCAGCCCTGACAGGGCGTCTAACTATGGCTACACCTTC. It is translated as CASSPDRASNYGYTF.

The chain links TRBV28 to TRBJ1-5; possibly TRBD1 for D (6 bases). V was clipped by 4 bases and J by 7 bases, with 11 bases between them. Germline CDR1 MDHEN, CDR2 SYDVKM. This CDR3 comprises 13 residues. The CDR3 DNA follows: TGTGCCAGCAGTTCGGGGGCCGTCCAGCCCCAGCATTTT. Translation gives CASSSGAVQPQHF.

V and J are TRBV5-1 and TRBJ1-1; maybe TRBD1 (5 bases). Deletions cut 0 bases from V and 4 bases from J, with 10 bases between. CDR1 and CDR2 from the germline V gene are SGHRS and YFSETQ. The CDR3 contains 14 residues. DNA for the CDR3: TGCGCCAGCAGCTTGGGTGAGGGGATCACTGAAGCTTTCTTT. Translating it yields CASSLGEGITEAFF.

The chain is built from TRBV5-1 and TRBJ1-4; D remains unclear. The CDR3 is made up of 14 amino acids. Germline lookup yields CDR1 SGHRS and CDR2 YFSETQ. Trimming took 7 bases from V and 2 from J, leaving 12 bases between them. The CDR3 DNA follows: TGCGCCAGCGGGTCAGGCGGCACTAATGAAAAACTGTTTTTT. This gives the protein CASGSGGTNEKLFF.

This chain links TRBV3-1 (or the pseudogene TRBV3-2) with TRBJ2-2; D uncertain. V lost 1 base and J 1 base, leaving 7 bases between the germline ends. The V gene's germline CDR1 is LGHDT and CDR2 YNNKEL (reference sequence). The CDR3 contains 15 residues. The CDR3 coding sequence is TGTGCCAGCAGCCAAGGCACTCGGAACACCGGGGAGCTGTTTTTT. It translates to CASSQGTRNTGELFF.

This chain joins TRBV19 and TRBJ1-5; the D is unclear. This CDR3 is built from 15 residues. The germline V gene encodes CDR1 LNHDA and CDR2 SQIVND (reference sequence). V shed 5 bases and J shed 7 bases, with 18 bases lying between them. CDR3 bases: TGTGCCAGTAGTCTATCGAGGACCCCTGGCCAGCCCCAGCATTTT. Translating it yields CASSLSRTPGQPQHF. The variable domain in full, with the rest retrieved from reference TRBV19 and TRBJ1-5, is DGGITQSPKYLFRKEGQNVTLSCEQNLNHDAMYWYRQDPGQGLRLIYYSQIVNDFQKGDIAEGYSVSREKKESFPLTVTSAQKNPTAFYLCASSLSRTPGQPQHFGDGTRLSIL.

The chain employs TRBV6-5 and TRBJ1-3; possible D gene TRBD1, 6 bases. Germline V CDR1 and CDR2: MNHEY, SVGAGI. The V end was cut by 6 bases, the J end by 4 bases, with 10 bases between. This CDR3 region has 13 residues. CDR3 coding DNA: TGTGCCAGCAGGCAGACAGGAGGAAACACCATATATTTT. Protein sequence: CASRQTGGNTIYF.

CDR3 region: CASSTRVGEKLFF. The CDR3 region has the DNA TGTGCCAGCAGTACCCGGGTGGGCGAAAAACTGTTTTTT. This chain links TRBV6-5 with TRBJ1-4; unclear D gene. Trimming removed 5 bases at V and 8 bases at J, with 12 bases between. Germline CDR1 is MNHEY and CDR2 is SVGAGI. This CDR3 is 13 amino acids long.

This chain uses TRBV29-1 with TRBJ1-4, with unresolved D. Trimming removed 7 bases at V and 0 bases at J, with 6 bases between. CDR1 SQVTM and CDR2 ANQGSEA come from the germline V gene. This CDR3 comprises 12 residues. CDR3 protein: CSAQSTNEKLFF. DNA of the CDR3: TGCAGCGCACAATCAACTAATGAAAAACTGTTTTTT.

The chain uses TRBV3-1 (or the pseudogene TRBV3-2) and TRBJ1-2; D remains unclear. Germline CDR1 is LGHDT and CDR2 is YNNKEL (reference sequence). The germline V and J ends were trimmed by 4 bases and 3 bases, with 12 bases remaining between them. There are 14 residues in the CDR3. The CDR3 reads CASSLLGQDYGYTF. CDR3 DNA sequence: TGTGCCAGCAGCCTCTTGGGTCAGGACTATGGCTACACCTTC.

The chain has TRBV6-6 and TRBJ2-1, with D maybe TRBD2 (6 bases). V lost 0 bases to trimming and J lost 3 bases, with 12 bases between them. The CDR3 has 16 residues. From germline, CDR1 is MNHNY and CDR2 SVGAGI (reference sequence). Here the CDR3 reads CASSYSIGTFYNEQFF. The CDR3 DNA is TGTGCCAGCAGTTACTCGATAGGGACTTTCTACAATGAGCAGTTCTTC.

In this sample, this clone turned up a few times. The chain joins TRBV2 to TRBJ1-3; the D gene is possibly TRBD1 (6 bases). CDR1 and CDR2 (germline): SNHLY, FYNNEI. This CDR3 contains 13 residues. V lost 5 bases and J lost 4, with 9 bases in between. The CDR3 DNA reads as TGTGCCAGCAGTTCAGGGGACGGAAACACCATATATTTT. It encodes CASSSGDGNTIYF.

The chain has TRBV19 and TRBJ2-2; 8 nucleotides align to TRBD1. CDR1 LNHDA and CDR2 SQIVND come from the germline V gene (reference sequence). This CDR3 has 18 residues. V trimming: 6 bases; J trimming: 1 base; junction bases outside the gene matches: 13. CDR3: CASRDRAPGLGNTGELFF. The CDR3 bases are TGTGCCAGTAGGGACAGGGCCCCGGGACTGGGGAACACCGGGGAGCTGTTTTTT.

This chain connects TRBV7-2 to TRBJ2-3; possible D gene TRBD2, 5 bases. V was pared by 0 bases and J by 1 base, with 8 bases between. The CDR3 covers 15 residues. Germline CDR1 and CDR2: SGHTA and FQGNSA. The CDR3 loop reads CASSLAGSRTDTQYF. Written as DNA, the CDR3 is TGTGCCAGCAGCTTAGCTGGGAGCCGCACAGATACGCAGTATTTT.

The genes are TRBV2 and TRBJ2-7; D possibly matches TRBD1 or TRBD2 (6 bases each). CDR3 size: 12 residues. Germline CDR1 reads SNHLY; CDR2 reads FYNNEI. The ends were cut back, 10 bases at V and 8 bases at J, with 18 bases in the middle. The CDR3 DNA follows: TGTGCCACCAGCACGACAGGAGGGAAGCAGTACGTC. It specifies CATSTTGGKQYV.

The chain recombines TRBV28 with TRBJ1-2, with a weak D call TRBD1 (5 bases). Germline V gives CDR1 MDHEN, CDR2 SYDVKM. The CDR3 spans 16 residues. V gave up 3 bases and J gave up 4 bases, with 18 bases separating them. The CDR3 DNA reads TGTGCCAGCAGTTTTCCTATCGGGGCGCGGGCCTATGGCTACACCTTC. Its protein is CASSFPIGARAYGYTF.

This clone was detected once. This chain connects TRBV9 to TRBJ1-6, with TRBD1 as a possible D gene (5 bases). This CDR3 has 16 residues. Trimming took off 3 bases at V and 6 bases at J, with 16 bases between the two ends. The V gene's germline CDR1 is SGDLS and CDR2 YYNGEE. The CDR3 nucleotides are TGTGCCAGCAGCGAGGGGAGGACTCAGTTTAATTCACCCCTCCACTTT. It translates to CASSEGRTQFNSPLHF.

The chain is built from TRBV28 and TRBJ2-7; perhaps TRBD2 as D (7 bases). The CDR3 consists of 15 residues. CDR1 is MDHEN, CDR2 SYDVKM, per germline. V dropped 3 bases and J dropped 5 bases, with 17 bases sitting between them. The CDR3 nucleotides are TGTGCCAGCAGTTTTGTGGGGGCGGGGGAAAACGAGCAGTACGTC. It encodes CASSFVGAGENEQYV.

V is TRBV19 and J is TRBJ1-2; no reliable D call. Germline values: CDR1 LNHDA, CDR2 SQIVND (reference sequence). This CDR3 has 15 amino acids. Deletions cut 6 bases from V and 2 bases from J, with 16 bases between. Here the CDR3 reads CASSDDPGPNYGYTF. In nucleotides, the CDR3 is TGTGCCAGTAGCGACGATCCGGGCCCAAACTATGGCTACACCTTC.

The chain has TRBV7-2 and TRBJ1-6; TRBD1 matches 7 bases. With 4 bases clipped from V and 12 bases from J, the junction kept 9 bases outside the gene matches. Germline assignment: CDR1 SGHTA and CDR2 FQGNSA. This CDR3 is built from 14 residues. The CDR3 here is CASSWEGARVPLHF. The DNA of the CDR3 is TGTGCCAGCAGCTGGGAGGGGGCTAGGGTACCCCTCCACTTT.